This T cell receptor beta chain was captured in a study of radiation and T cells in renal cell carcinoma. The time point: blood 4 weeks post-SBRT, at nephrectomy. Sample treatment: 15 Gy SBRT to primary tumor, nephrectomy 4 weeks later. Nephrectomy followed 15 Gy stereotactic body radiation by 4 weeks. The tumor was a clear cell renal cell carcinoma. The data were produced by immunoSEQ multiplex PCR, yet TCRdb's version contains in-frame clones alone and is incomplete. The table lists 140,000 or so clones, about 86% of them singletons. The receptor was derived from a woman aged 45-65 years with renal cell carcinoma. The sequences come from blood, collected from a patient whose treatment included radiotherapy and nephrectomy.

The CDR3: CASSSAIGTSGTQYF. DNA of the CDR3: TGTGCCAGCAGTTCGGCTATTGGGACTTCTGGTACGCAGTATTTT. The J gene is TRBJ2-3, the V gene TRBV6-5, with D perhaps TRBD2 (6 bases). V lost 4 bases, J lost 8 bases, and 19 bases lay in between. Germline loops: CDR1 MNHEY, CDR2 SVGAGI. This CDR3 has 15 amino acids.